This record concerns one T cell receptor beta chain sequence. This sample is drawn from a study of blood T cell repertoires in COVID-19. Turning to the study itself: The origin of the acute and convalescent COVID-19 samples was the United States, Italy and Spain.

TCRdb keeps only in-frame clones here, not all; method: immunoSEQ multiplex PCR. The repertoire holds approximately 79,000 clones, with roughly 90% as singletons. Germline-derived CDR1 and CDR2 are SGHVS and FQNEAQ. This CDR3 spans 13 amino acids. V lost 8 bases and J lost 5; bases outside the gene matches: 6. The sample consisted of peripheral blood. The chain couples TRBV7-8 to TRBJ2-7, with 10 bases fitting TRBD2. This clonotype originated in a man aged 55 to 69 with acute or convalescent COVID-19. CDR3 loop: CASGTSGNNEQYF. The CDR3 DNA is TGTGCCAGCGGTACTAGCGGGAACAACGAGCAGTACTTC. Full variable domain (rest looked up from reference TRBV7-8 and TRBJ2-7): GAGVSQSPRYKVAKRGQDVALRCDPISGHVSLFWYQQALGQGPEFLTYFQNEAQLDKSGLPSDRFFAERPEGSVSTLKIQRTQQEDSAVYLCASGTSGNNEQYFGPGTRLTVT.